These 21 T cell receptor beta chains share one sample of origin, sequenced in a study of Ad26.COV2.S vaccination and SARS-CoV-2 variants (dated by TCRdb to about 2021). Library prep was done by the immunoSEQ multiplex PCR assay. TCRdb provides this immuneACCESS table in a form limited to in-frame rearrangements. Some clones are lacking; in checked studies, under half of them reflect an unresolved V gene, and why the rest are absent is not known. The sample profile shows around 350,000 clones; approximately 81% of them were found once. In total, the top ten clones hold roughly 3.3% of the sample. In the paper's terms, the treatment or condition label means: some 19 received Ad26.COV2.S at low or high dose, single or two shots; about 5 received placebo; per-sample allocation not given. For vaccine and placebo recipients, repertoires were sequenced using samples collected on day 63 after the first injection.

This specimen consisted of peripheral blood, obtained in a trial of Ad26.COV2.S vaccine versus placebo. Every receptor here comes from a person between 18 and 65 years old who received the Ad26.COV2.S COVID-19 vaccine or a placebo.

CDR3 region: CASSQGVYGTYTGELFF. The DNA for the CDR3 is TGTGCCAGCAGCCAAGGAGTTTATGGGACTTACACCGGGGAGCTGTTTTTT. V gene TRBV3-1 (or the pseudogene TRBV3-2) combines with J gene TRBJ2-2; the D gene is possibly TRBD2 (6 bases). Trimming cost V 1 base and J 3 bases, with 15 bases left between them. The V gene's germline CDR1 is LGHDT and CDR2 YNNKEL (reference sequence). This CDR3 region has 17 residues.

This sequence joins TRBV19 and TRBJ2-1; D perhaps matches TRBD1 (5 bases). The length of the CDR3 is 15 residues. Looked up from germline, CDR1 is LNHDA and CDR2 is SQIVND (reference sequence). V was shortened by 0 bases and J by 4 bases, with 10 bases between the two germline ends. The CDR3 DNA sequence: TGTGCCAGTAGTATAGATGACAGTAGTTACAATGAGCAGTTCTTC. This sequence encodes CASSIDDSSYNEQFF.

This sequence joins TRBV10-3 and TRBJ1-1, with D possibly being TRBD1 (5 bases). Looked up from germline, CDR1 is ENHRY and CDR2 is SYGVKD. V was cut by 3 bases and J by 1 base, with 18 bases left in between. This CDR3 comprises 17 residues. The CDR3 region is CAISELNGGVWNTEAFF. The CDR3 region has the DNA TGTGCCATCAGTGAATTAAACGGGGGTGTCTGGAACACTGAAGCTTTCTTT.

V gene TRBV28 combines with J gene TRBJ2-5; 7 nucleotides align to TRBD1. V lost 3 bases to trimming and J lost 2 bases; unmatched junction nucleotides: 9. In germline, CDR1 is MDHEN, CDR2 SYDVKM. This CDR3 region has 16 residues. The CDR3 DNA reads TGTGCCAGCAGTTTGCCGGTCGGGACAGCGCAAGAGACCCAGTACTTC. This sequence encodes CASSLPVGTAQETQYF. The entire variable domain, with the rest obtained from reference TRBV28 and TRBJ2-5, is as follows: DVKVTQSSRYLVKRTGEKVFLECVQDMDHENMFWYRQDPGLGLRLIYFSYDVKMKEKGDIPEGYSVSREKKERFSLILESASTNQTSMYLCASSLPVGTAQETQYFGPGTRLLVL.

The chain couples TRBV15 to TRBJ2-3; D is possibly TRBD1 (6 bases). Germline V CDR1 and CDR2: LNHNV, YYDKDF (reference sequence). Trimming pared 3 bases from V and 2 bases from J, leaving 18 bases between. This CDR3 has 17 amino acids. The CDR3 region is CATSSPTYDRTTDTQYF. The CDR3 bases are TGTGCCACCAGCAGCCCCACCTACGACAGGACCACAGATACGCAGTATTTT.

This chain links TRBV7-6 with TRBJ2-5, with 14 positions matching TRBD2. CDR1 is SGHVS, CDR2 FNYEAQ, per germline. The CDR3 is 17 amino acids. Trimming at V came to 5 bases and at J to 4 bases, leaving 9 bases not matched to a gene. The CDR3 DNA reads TGTGCCAGCAGCGCGGGACTAGCGGGGGATTTGGTAGAGACCCAGTACTTC. It is translated as CASSAGLAGDLVETQYF.

CDR3 region: CAWSVATLRGRADHSYNEQFF. Here the CDR3 DNA reads TGTGCCTGGAGTGTTGCCACCCTGAGGGGGAGGGCCGATCATTCCTACAATGAGCAGTTCTTC. The chain combines TRBV30 with TRBJ2-1; tentatively, D is TRBD2 (7 bases). Germline assignment: CDR1 GTSNPN and CDR2 SVGIG (reference sequence). V gave up 0 bases and J gave up 1 base, with 28 bases separating them. The length of the CDR3 is 21 residues.

This chain connects TRBV19 to TRBJ2-1; 12 nucleotides line up with TRBD2. After removal of 3 bases from V and 8 bases from J, the junction contained 5 bases not matched to a gene. Germline V lookup: CDR1 LNHDA, CDR2 SQIVND (reference sequence). The CDR3 runs to 15 residues. The CDR3 DNA reads as TGTGCCAGTAGTATTCTAGCGGGAGGGCCCCATGAGCAGTTCTTC. Its protein product is CASSILAGGPHEQFF.

The chain links TRBV6-6 to TRBJ1-2, with D possibly being TRBD1 (5 bases). Germline V gene sequence: CDR1 MNHNY, CDR2 SVGAGI (reference sequence). Trimming stripped 2 bases from V and 5 bases from J, with 15 bases between. The CDR3 runs 15 residues. The CDR3 DNA follows: TGTGCCAGCAGTTACCCGACAGCCGGTGGTTATGGCTACACCTTC. It specifies CASSYPTAGGYGYTF.

The rearrangement links TRBV5-5 to TRBJ1-4; 11 bases fit TRBD1. The CDR3 runs to 16 residues. Germline V lookup: CDR1 SGHKS, CDR2 YYEKEE (reference sequence). V shed 4 bases, J shed 7 bases, and the junction held 9 bases outside the gene matches. CDR3 residues: CASSNGQGARGEKLFF. The CDR3 DNA follows: TGTGCCAGCAGCAACGGACAGGGGGCTAGGGGTGAAAAACTGTTTTTT.

V usage is TRBV6-2 or TRBV6-3 and J usage is TRBJ2-3, with TRBD2 matching over 11 bases. V lost 5 bases and J lost 0; bases outside the gene matches: 10. Germline-derived CDR1 and CDR2 are MNHEY and SVGEGT. This CDR3 contains 18 residues. The CDR3 nucleotides are TGTGCCAGCAGTCTACTATACGGACTAGCGGGTAGCACAGATACGCAGTATTTT. It encodes CASSLLYGLAGSTDTQYF.

This clone was detected once. The rearrangement joins TRBV10-3 to TRBJ1-1, with a tentative D call TRBD1 (5 bases). V was pared by 11 bases and J by 0 bases, with 13 bases between. The CDR3 loop spans 13 amino acids. CDR1 ENHRY and CDR2 SYGVKD come from the germline V gene. CDR3 in amino acids: CAAQVALNTEAFF. Here the CDR3 DNA reads TGTGCCGCACAGGTTGCATTGAACACTGAAGCTTTCTTT.

The chain couples TRBV24-1 to TRBJ2-5, with no clear D. V gave up 3 bases and J gave up 4 bases, with 5 bases separating them. CDR3 size: 12 residues. Germline V gene data show CDR1 as KGHDR and CDR2 as SFDVKD. The CDR3 region is CATSDPAETQYF. For the CDR3, the DNA is TGTGCCACCAGTGATCCAGCAGAGACCCAGTACTTC.

As to this clone: Other DNA sequences of this sample code for an identical CDR3. The chain carries TRBV5-8 and TRBJ1-5, with 10 bases lining up with TRBD1. The CDR3 is made up of 15 amino acids. The V gene end was trimmed by 4 bases and the J gene end by 2 bases; junction bases not matched to a gene: 3. Per germline, CDR1 SGHTS and CDR2 YDEGEE. Written as DNA, the CDR3 is TGTGCCAGCAGCACCGGACAGGGGGGCAATCAGCCCCAGCATTTT. Translating it yields CASSTGQGGNQPQHF.

V is TRBV19 and J is TRBJ1-2, with 7 bases identical to TRBD1. The J segment lost 3 bases and the V segment lost 3 bases, leaving 7 bases of the junction unmatched. Germline V gene data show CDR1 as LNHDA and CDR2 as SQIVND (reference sequence). CDR3 length equals 15 residues. Here the CDR3 DNA reads TGTGCCAGTAGTATCCCTGGGACAGAGGACTATGGCTACACCTTC. Protein: CASSIPGTEDYGYTF.

This chain uses TRBV6-2 or TRBV6-3 with TRBJ2-1, with TRBD2 matching over 14 bases. Germline CDR1 reads MNHEY; CDR2 reads SVGEGT. The CDR3 sequence is 17 residues long. V trimming: 2 bases; J trimming: 9 bases; junction bases outside the gene matches: 9. The CDR3 here is CASSYTSRLAGGLEQFF. CDR3 DNA: TGTGCCAGCAGTTACACCTCTCGACTAGCGGGAGGGCTTGAGCAGTTCTTC.

For this clone: This specimen includes other DNA sequences encoding the same CDR3. V usage is TRBV6-5 and J usage is TRBJ2-1, with D hard to call. This CDR3 contains 12 residues. Germline V gene lookup returns CDR1 MNHEY and CDR2 SVGAGI. Trimming shortened V by 0 bases and J by 7 bases, and 4 bases separated the two germline ends. CDR3 DNA: TGTGCCAGCAGTTACTCCGGGAATGAGCAGTTCTTC. It codes for CASSYSGNEQFF.

The chain is built from TRBV6-5 and TRBJ1-1; D gene unclear. The V and J ends lost 6 bases and 4 bases respectively, with 18 bases between them. CDR3 size: 15 residues. The V gene's germline CDR1 is MNHEY and CDR2 SVGAGI. The CDR3 protein is CASRRRPGDGTEAFF. Written as DNA, the CDR3 is TGTGCCAGCAGACGGAGGCCAGGAGATGGCACTGAAGCTTTCTTT.

This clone was counted between two and nine times. The CDR3 DNA sequence: TGTGCCTGGAGTGTAGGTGGTATCCCAGTAATTCCCCTCCACTTT. It codes for CAWSVGGIPVIPLHF. The chain is built from TRBV30 and TRBJ1-6; D gene uncertain. Germline V gives CDR1 GTSNPN, CDR2 SVGIG (reference sequence). The CDR3 is 15 amino acids. The V and J ends lost 0 bases and 13 bases respectively, with 19 bases between them.

The J gene is TRBJ2-3, the V gene TRBV18, with D possibly TRBD2 on 5 matching bases. Trimming left V 3 bases short and J 0 bases short, with 10 bases between. Germline V CDR1 and CDR2: KGHSH, LQKENI. CDR3 size: 15 residues. CDR3 residues: CASSPASRSTDTQYF. The CDR3 region has the DNA TGTGCCAGCTCACCCGCTAGCCGAAGCACAGATACGCAGTATTTT.

This clone was found many times. This rearrangement joins TRBV7-9 to TRBJ1-1; 8 nucleotides match TRBD1. CDR3 length equals 15 residues. The ends lost 4 bases at V and 2 bases at J; junction bases unmatched: 6. The germline CDR1 and CDR2 sequences are SEHNR and FQNEAQ (reference sequence). The CDR3 protein is CASSYRQGLNTEAFF. Written as DNA, the CDR3 is TGTGCCAGCAGCTACCGACAGGGGCTCAACACTGAAGCTTTCTTT.